Detailed here is one T cell receptor (beta chain). Original handling: Estimation of nucleated cell counts relied on the amplification of reference gene primers. Sequenced by immunoSEQ multiplex PCR; TCRdb stores in-frame clones only, minus some. The V and J calls and clone size were taken over from that table, and D and trimming were inferred from the DNA. The profile shows about 250,000 clones, roughly 85% of them singletons. Participants were aged 18 to 89 years from approximately 25 US areas. The data belong to a study of blood T cell repertoires in COVID-19. Across the whole study: Whether acute or convalescent, the COVID-19 samples came from the United States, Italy and Spain. Sample material is recorded as cDNA or gDNA derived from T cells, B-cell-depleted T cells, or PBMCs.

This clonotype originated in a woman in her forties or fifties with acute COVID-19. Material: PBMCs or T cells enriched from blood (not recorded which).

The CDR3 sequence: CSVASLRGGDYGYTF. DNA for the CDR3: TGCAGCGTTGCCAGTTTACGAGGGGGCGACTATGGCTACACCTTC. The rearrangement uses TRBV29-1 and TRBJ1-2; 7 nucleotides align to TRBD1. The junction had 11 bases not matched to a gene; V was cut back by 4 bases and J by 3 bases. CDR1 is SQVTM, CDR2 ANQGSEA, per germline. The CDR3 length is 15 residues.